This is a list of T cell receptor beta chains from one sample in a study of human T cells and chemical hapten exposure. MiXCR, applied by TCRdb to the RACE reads, yields one record per CDR3 protein. The top ten hold about 1.7% of the sample, which has some 81,000 distinct CDR3 sequences, 8.5% to 10% seen once. The sequencing sample was made of whole blood. The receptors shown here come from a female donor in good health. Some clones in this sample may be carry-over from other donors' samples. Each CDR3 is given with its conserved first and last residue. A D gene is named only where the DNA matches it firmly. Clone size appears in some rows only: once, few, many, or a class for an expanded clone.

D,V,J,size,CDR3,DNA
TRBD2,TRBV20-1,TRBJ2-3,-,CSARVGGAYTDTQYF,TGCAGTGCTAGAGTCGGGGGGGCCTACACAGATACGCAGTATTTT
-,TRBV7-2,TRBJ1-5,-,CASSQLKADQPQHF,TGTGCCAGCAGCCAGTTAAAAGCCGATCAGCCCCAGCATTTT
-,TRBV7-2,TRBJ2-1,many,CASSFASDSYNEQFF,TGTGCCAGCAGCTTTGCTAGCGACTCCTACAATGAGCAGTTCTTC
-,TRBV5-1,TRBJ2-5,many,CASSLASWETQYF,TGCGCCAGCAGCTTGGCGAGTTGGGAGACCCAGTACTTC
TRBD1,TRBV20-1,TRBJ1-5,few,CSGGSGGNQPQHF,TGCAGTGGGGGGTCAGGGGGTAATCAGCCCCAGCATTTT
-,TRBV28,TRBJ2-5,many,CASSLSSGLQETQYF,TGTGCCAGCAGTTTAAGTTCGGGGCTCCAAGAGACCCAGTACTTC
-,TRBV20-1,TRBJ2-7,many,CSPSLLAGALYEQYF,TGCAGCCCCTCCCTTCTGGCGGGGGCCCTCTACGAGCAGTACTTC
-,TRBV20-1,TRBJ1-1,-,CSARSRGPGSNTEAFF,TGCAGTGCTAGATCGCGGGGGCCGGGATCGAACACTGAAGCTTTCTTT
TRBD2,TRBV12-3/TRBV12-4,TRBJ2-3,many,CASSSQSGLGSDTQYF,TGTGCCAGCAGTTCGCAGTCGGGACTAGGTTCAGATACGCAGTATTTT
-,TRBV2,TRBJ2-6,few,CASRSGANVLTF,TGTGCCAGCAGGTCTGGGGCCAACGTCCTGACTTTC
TRBD1,TRBV11-2,TRBJ1-1,few,CASSRTGDMNTEAFF,TGTGCCAGCAGCCGCACAGGGGATATGAACACTGAAGCTTTCTTT
TRBD1,TRBV20-1,TRBJ2-7,-,CSARPRTGYYEQYF,TGCAGTGCTAGACCCCGGACAGGGTACTACGAGCAGTACTTC
-,TRBV12-3/TRBV12-4,TRBJ2-7,-,CASSLAGASSYEQYF,TGTGCCAGCAGTTTAGCAGGGGCTAGCTCCTACGAGCAGTACTTC
TRBD1,TRBV12-3/TRBV12-4,TRBJ2-1,few,CASSPPRTGGWGEQFF,TGTGCCAGCAGTCCCCCGAGAACAGGGGGCTGGGGTGAGCAGTTCTTC
TRBD1,TRBV7-6,TRBJ1-6,few,CASSATGAGSPLHF,TGTGCCAGCAGCGCGACAGGGGCAGGATCACCCCTCCACTTT
TRBD2,TRBV25-1,TRBJ2-7,-,CASSDPLAGDLYEQYF,TGTGCCAGCAGTGATCCCCTCGCGGGGGACCTCTACGAGCAGTACTTC
-,TRBV4-3,TRBJ1-2,few,CASSQDWAPFYGYTF,TGCGCCAGCAGCCAAGACTGGGCACCGTTCTATGGCTACACCTTC
-,TRBV7-8,TRBJ1-5,many,CASSSYDQPQHF,TGTGCCAGCAGCTCGTACGATCAGCCCCAGCATTTT
-,TRBV7-8,TRBJ2-5,many,CASTDFTGTSKETQYF,TGTGCCAGCACCGACTTCACGGGGACTTCGAAAGAGACCCAGTACTTC
-,TRBV4-2,TRBJ1-4,few,CASSQEYTAPEKLFF,TGTGCCAGCAGCCAAGAATATACGGCTCCGGAAAAACTGTTTTTT
-,TRBV5-6,TRBJ1-4,many,CASSILNIQVANEKLFF,TGTGCCAGCAGCATTCTCAACATACAGGTAGCTAATGAAAAACTGTTTTTT
TRBD2,TRBV20-1,TRBJ2-3,many,CSARRPTSGSTDTQYF,TGCAGTGCTCGACGTCCCACTAGCGGGAGCACAGATACGCAGTATTTT
-,TRBV5-1,TRBJ2-2,many,CASSLVVSRNTGELFF,TGCGCCAGCAGCTTGGTTGTCAGCCGAAACACCGGGGAGCTGTTTTTT
-,TRBV5-4,TRBJ2-3,many,CASRPLSHFGGTDTQYF,TGTGCCAGCAGGCCTCTCTCGCACTTCGGGGGCACAGATACGCAGTATTTT
TRBD1,TRBV5-1,TRBJ2-1,many,CASSLVSRTGYNEQFF,TGCGCCAGCAGCTTGGTTAGTAGGACAGGTTACAATGAGCAGTTCTTC
-,TRBV12-3/TRBV12-4,TRBJ1-2,-,CASSLFGTGGIGYTF,TGTGCCAGCAGCCTTTTCGGCACGGGGGGCATTGGCTACACCTTC
-,TRBV29-1,TRBJ1-4,many,CSVEEHSTNEKLFF,TGCAGCGTTGAAGAACACTCCACTAATGAAAAACTGTTTTTT
-,TRBV7-2,TRBJ2-5,-,CASSLATTEETQYF,TGTGCCAGCAGCTTAGCTACTACCGAAGAGACCCAGTACTTC
-,TRBV7-2,TRBJ2-3,many,CASSLRGAFSTDTQYF,TGTGCCAGCAGCTTACGGGGGGCCTTTTCCACAGATACGCAGTATTTT
-,TRBV10-3,TRBJ1-5,few,CAISGAQNQPQHF,TGTGCCATCAGTGGGGCTCAAAATCAGCCCCAGCATTTT
TRBD2,TRBV27,TRBJ2-7,many,CASTKGGGSEQYF,TGTGCCAGCACCAAAGGCGGGGGGTCGGAGCAGTACTTC
-,TRBV6-5,TRBJ2-1,few,CASRKGASSDEQFF,TGTGCCAGCCGAAAAGGGGCCTCGTCCGATGAGCAGTTCTTC
-,TRBV10-2,TRBJ1-6,many,CASSDSAGPGIDSPLHF,TGCGCCAGCAGTGACTCGGCAGGTCCGGGTATCGATTCACCCCTCCACTTT
-,TRBV27,TRBJ1-1,-,CASSLVGTLKTEAFF,TGTGCCAGCAGTTTAGTCGGGACACTCAAAACTGAAGCTTTCTTT
TRBD1,TRBV20-1,TRBJ2-7,few,CSARGTENPYEQYF,TGCAGTGCTAGGGGGACAGAGAACCCCTACGAGCAGTACTTC
-,TRBV20-1,TRBJ1-2,many,CSAPGNYGYTF,TGCAGTGCCCCGGGAAACTATGGCTACACCTTC
-,TRBV9,TRBJ2-2,-,CASSINPLSSGNTGELFF,TGTGCCAGCAGCATCAATCCTTTAAGTAGCGGAAACACCGGGGAGCTGTTTTTT
TRBD1,TRBV2,TRBJ2-1,-,CASSSALLWTGIGWDEQFF,TGTGCCAGCAGTAGTGCACTCCTTTGGACAGGGATCGGCTGGGATGAGCAGTTCTTC
TRBD2,TRBV6-1,TRBJ2-7,many,CASSLTSIRGGRDYEQYF,TGTGCCAGCAGTTTGACCTCCATCCGCGGGGGGCGAGACTACGAGCAGTACTTC
-,TRBV9,TRBJ2-6,-,CASSVPGANVLTF,TGTGCCAGCAGCGTCCCTGGGGCCAACGTCCTGACTTTC
-,TRBV5-1,TRBJ1-1,many,CASSLARSPWDEAFF,TGCGCCAGCAGCTTGGCCAGGAGCCCTTGGGATGAAGCTTTCTTT
TRBD2,TRBV7-2,TRBJ2-3,-,CASSLAGLAGFADTQYF,TGTGCCAGCAGCTTAGCGGGACTAGCGGGGTTCGCAGATACGCAGTATTTT
-,TRBV7-9,TRBJ1-4,few,CASSRSGGRVEKLFF,TGTGCCAGCAGCCGTTCGGGGGGGCGTGTCGAAAAACTGTTTTTT
TRBD1,TRBV10-3,TRBJ2-3,many,CAISESYRGSTDTQYF,TGTGCCATCAGTGAGTCCTACAGGGGGAGCACAGATACGCAGTATTTT
-,TRBV18,TRBJ2-3,many,CASSPPQWGDTQYF,TGTGCCAGCTCACCACCGCAATGGGGAGATACGCAGTATTTT
TRBD2,TRBV29-1,TRBJ2-3,-,CSALRGGADTQYF,TGCAGCGCCCTGCGGGGGGGCGCTGATACGCAGTATTTT
TRBD1,TRBV20-1,TRBJ2-7,many,CSASPQGFSYEQYF,TGCAGTGCTAGCCCACAGGGGTTCTCCTACGAGCAGTACTTC
-,TRBV29-1,TRBJ2-4,-,CSVIPRKIAKNIQYF,TGCAGCGTTATTCCCCGGAAGATAGCCAAAAACATTCAGTACTTC
TRBD2,TRBV6-6,TRBJ2-7,many,CASELAGTYEQYF,TGTGCCAGCGAACTAGCGGGGACGTACGAGCAGTACTTC
TRBD2,TRBV7-9,TRBJ2-5,-,CASSLGLAGDETQYF,TGTGCCAGCAGCCTCGGACTAGCGGGGGACGAGACCCAGTACTTC
-,TRBV27,TRBJ1-1,-,CASTGTTKNTEAFF,TGTGCCAGCACCGGGACCACAAAGAACACTGAAGCTTTCTTT
-,TRBV29-1,TRBJ2-3,many,CSVAGLTDTQYF,TGCAGCGTTGCGGGACTCACAGATACGCAGTATTTT
-,TRBV3-1,TRBJ2-1,-,CASSQSTGFDKFF,TGTGCCAGCAGCCAGTCCACAGGGTTTGACAAGTTCTTC